The 26 T cell receptor beta chains listed next were all sequenced from one sample in a study of CD8+ T cells in alopecia areata. Extracted RNA was reverse transcribed, and the resulting cDNA served as sequencing template. Method: immunoSEQ multiplex PCR; TCRdb's copy keeps in-frame clones and lacks some. The data contain under 30,000 clones, 52% of them seen just once; the ten biggest clones take up roughly 29%. The sample consisted of NKG2D-high CD8+ T cells sorted from blood. Every receptor here comes from a human donor with alopecia areata.

The chain recombines TRBV5-1 with TRBJ1-1, with D unresolved. The CDR3 is 12 amino acids. Looked up from germline, CDR1 is SGHRS and CDR2 is YFSETQ. V was pared by 2 bases and J by 5 bases, with 7 bases between. The CDR3 nucleotides are TGCGCCAGCAGCTTAACCGGGACTGAAGCTTTCTTT. Its translation: CASSLTGTEAFF.

V usage is TRBV27 and J usage is TRBJ2-1; 15 nucleotides match TRBD2. The V and J ends lost 6 bases and 4 bases, in that order; junction bases with no gene match: 13. CDR1 MNHEY and CDR2 SMNVEV come from the germline V gene (reference sequence). The CDR3 covers 19 residues. The CDR3 DNA reads as TGTGCCAGCAGAAGGACGGGACTAGCGGGAGGTACCGTATACAATGAGCAGTTCTTC. Protein: CASRRTGLAGGTVYNEQFF.

By proportion, this clone is medium-sized. The V and J genes are TRBV6-6 and TRBJ1-2; D not certain. V gave up 5 bases and J gave up 2 bases, with 9 bases separating them. This CDR3 is built from 13 residues. The germline CDR1 and CDR2 sequences are MNHNY and SVGAGI (reference sequence). The CDR3 loop is CASSVPGNYGYTF. The CDR3 DNA reads as TGTGCCAGCAGTGTCCCTGGAAACTATGGCTACACCTTC.

V gene TRBV10-1 combines with J gene TRBJ2-3; D ambiguous. The CDR3 is 15 residues long. Germline V gene data show CDR1 as WNHNN and CDR2 as SYGVQD (reference sequence). V shed 3 bases and J shed 0 bases, with 10 bases lying between them. The CDR3, as DNA: TGCGCCAGCAGTGAATTTAGGATTAGCACAGATACGCAGTATTTT. As protein: CASSEFRISTDTQYF.

The genes are TRBV6-4 and TRBJ2-1; D gene uncertain. Germline CDR1 reads MRHNA; CDR2 reads SNTAGT. The CDR3 contains 13 residues. The V end lost 2 bases, the J end lost 3 bases, and 5 bases lay between the germline ends. This CDR3 is CASSDRDYNEQFF. The CDR3 region has the DNA TGTGCCAGCAGTGACAGGGACTACAATGAGCAGTTCTTC.

Worth noting for this clone: A read error may account for a junction end that differs from germline. This chain connects TRBV7-9 to TRBJ2-5, with 9 bases aligning to TRBD2. CDR3 length: 16 residues. Germline values: CDR1 SEHNR, CDR2 FQNEAQ (reference sequence). The CDR3 loop reads CASSHGAGGHQETQYF. The CDR3 DNA sequence: TGCGCCAGCAGCCACGGCGCGGGAGGGCACCAAGAGACCCAGTACTTC.

This clone was observed at least ten times. This chain joins TRBV27 and TRBJ2-7, with D tentatively TRBD2 (5 bases). This CDR3 comprises 16 residues. The ends were cut back, 3 bases at V and 3 bases at J, with 18 bases in the middle. The germline CDR1 and CDR2 sequences are MNHEY and SMNVEV (reference sequence). The DNA for the CDR3 is TGTGCCAGCAGTTTTCACCCTAAGCTTGCGGGCTACGAGCAGTACTTC. Translated, it gives CASSFHPKLAGYEQYF.

The chain couples TRBV5-1 to TRBJ2-7, with D uncertain. The germline V and J ends were trimmed by 2 bases and 7 bases, with 16 bases remaining between them. The germline gives CDR1 SGHRS, CDR2 YFSETQ. The CDR3 consists of 14 residues. The CDR3 DNA reads TGCGCCAGCAGCTTAGACTCACTTACGTCGGAGCAGTACTTC. As protein: CASSLDSLTSEQYF.

The CDR3 sequence: CASSSNIAGGMDFLTDTQYF. Written as DNA, the CDR3 is TGTGCCAGCAGCAGTAACATAGCGGGAGGGATGGATTTTCTCACAGATACGCAGTATTTT. The chain couples TRBV13 to TRBJ2-3, with 11 bases that match TRBD2. Trimming removed 5 bases from V and 2 bases from J; junction bases left unmatched: 18. The CDR3 is 20 residues long. CDR1 is PRHDT and CDR2 is FYEKMQ in the germline V gene (reference sequence).

This rearrangement joins TRBV5-1 to TRBJ2-2, with TRBD2 matching over 8 bases. After removal of 1 base from V and 6 bases from J, the junction contained 11 bases not matched to a gene. CDR3 length equals 17 residues. The germline V gene encodes CDR1 SGHRS and CDR2 YFSETQ. The CDR3 DNA reads TGCGCCAGCAGCTTGATGTCGCCGGGAGGGCAAGCCGGGGAGCTGTTTTTT. Translation: CASSLMSPGGQAGELFF. The variable domain in full, with the rest retrieved from reference TRBV5-1 and TRBJ2-2, is KAGVTQTPRYLIKTRGQQVTLSCSPISGHRSVSWYQQTPGQGLQFLFEYFSETQRNKGNFPGRFSGRQFSNSRSEMNVSTLELGDSALYLCASSLMSPGGQAGELFFGEGSRLTVL.

V gene TRBV7-9 combines with J gene TRBJ1-1; D gene uncertain. Germline V gene lookup returns CDR1 SEHNR and CDR2 FQNEAQ (reference sequence). The CDR3 length is 14 residues. V lost 1 base and J lost 8, with 14 bases in between. The CDR3 sequence is CASSLGYVVEEAFF. The CDR3 DNA reads as TGTGCCAGCAGCTTAGGTTATGTAGTCGAAGAAGCTTTCTTT.

J is TRBJ2-7 and V is TRBV28; TRBD1 aligns across 9 bases. With V trimmed by 6 bases and J by 0 bases, 15 bases remained unmatched. This CDR3 contains 18 residues. Germline V gives CDR1 MDHEN, CDR2 SYDVKM. CDR3 bases: TGTGCCAGCAGCTCCCGGGGGGACAGGGTAAGCCGCTCCTACGAGCAGTACTTC. It is translated as CASSSRGDRVSRSYEQYF.

The chain employs TRBV4-1 and TRBJ2-1; possible D gene TRBD2, 6 bases. CDR3 length: 16 residues. Germline V gene lookup returns CDR1 MGHRA and CDR2 YSYEKL. Trimming left V 7 bases short and J 6 bases short, with 22 bases between. CDR3 coding DNA: TGCGCCAGCAAAGGAGGGTCCCGGGACCCTGCCAATGAGCAGTTCTTC. It encodes CASKGGSRDPANEQFF.

This chain links TRBV6-1 with TRBJ1-4; a weak D match, TRBD1 (5 bases). The V gene's germline CDR1 is MNHNS and CDR2 SASEGT. The CDR3 is 16 amino acids. The V gene lost 2 bases and the J gene lost 6 bases, with 16 bases spanning the gap. As DNA, the CDR3 is TGTGCCAGCAGTGAAATTAAGGGGATTTGGGATGAAAAACTGTTTTTT. Amino acids: CASSEIKGIWDEKLFF.

The V gene is TRBV7-9, the J gene TRBJ2-7; D is possibly TRBD1 (5 bases). V lost 6 bases, J lost 3 bases, and 9 bases lay in between. The germline CDR1 and CDR2 sequences are SEHNR and FQNEAQ (reference sequence). This CDR3 comprises 12 residues. This CDR3 is CASSSGIYEQYF. The CDR3 DNA reads TGTGCCAGCAGTTCAGGGATCTACGAGCAGTACTTC.

This clone has only a few counts. The V call is TRBV5-1, the J call TRBJ2-7; D not resolved. The CDR3 runs to 14 residues. V dropped 0 bases and J dropped 3 bases, with 10 bases sitting between them. Per the germline V gene, CDR1 is SGHRS and CDR2 is YFSETQ. Written as DNA, the CDR3 is TGCGCCAGCAGCTTGGAAGTGGGCATCTACGAGCAGTACTTC. This sequence encodes CASSLEVGIYEQYF.

V usage is TRBV14 and J usage is TRBJ2-7; D call uncertain. Germline CDR1 SGHDN, CDR2 FVKESK. V was shortened by 3 bases and J by 0 bases, with 12 bases between the two germline ends. The CDR3 sequence is 15 residues long. The DNA for the CDR3 is TGTGCCAGCAGCCACGGACCCTCGAGCTCCTACGAGCAGTACTTC. Translating it yields CASSHGPSSSYEQYF.

This clone came up once. V usage is TRBV27 and J usage is TRBJ2-7, with a tentative D call TRBD2 (5 bases). This CDR3 spans 14 amino acids. CDR1 and CDR2 (germline): MNHEY, SMNVEV (reference sequence). The ends were cut back, 3 bases at V and 1 base at J, with 10 bases in the middle. Written as DNA, the CDR3 is TGTGCCAGCAGTTTCGGGAAGAAATCCTACGAGCAGTACTTC. It translates to CASSFGKKSYEQYF.

This sequence joins TRBV19 and TRBJ2-1, with 11 bases fitting TRBD2. CDR1 is LNHDA and CDR2 is SQIVND in the germline V gene (reference sequence). After removal of 5 bases from V and 9 bases from J, the junction contained 9 bases not matched to a gene. The CDR3 extends over 15 amino acids. The CDR3 spells CASSLTSGSSTEQFF. CDR3 in DNA: TGTGCCAGTAGTCTAACTAGCGGGAGCAGCACTGAGCAGTTCTTC.

The gene calls are TRBV18 and TRBJ2-3; tentatively, D is TRBD1 or TRBD2 (6 bases each). Germline CDR1 KGHSH, CDR2 LQKENI. V was pared by 5 bases and J by 4 bases, with 16 bases between. The CDR3 is 15 amino acids. CDR3 nucleotides: TGTGCCAGCTCAACCAGGGGAGCGGGCCCAGATACGCAGTATTTT. Its protein is CASSTRGAGPDTQYF.

In its sample, this clone was seen a few times. Other DNA sequences in this sample translate to the same CDR3. The J gene is TRBJ2-1, the V gene TRBV7-9; TRBD2 matches at 8 bases. Germline V gene lookup returns CDR1 SEHNR and CDR2 FQNEAQ (reference sequence). Germline trimming cut 1 base from V and 4 bases from J; bases unmatched to any gene: 0. The length of the CDR3 is 14 residues. The chain's CDR3 is CASSLGGGYNEQFF. CDR3 nucleotides: TGTGCCAGCAGCTTAGGCGGGGGGTACAATGAGCAGTTCTTC. The full variable domain, its missing parts supplied by reference TRBV7-9 and TRBJ2-1, is DTGVSQNPRHKITKRGQNVTFRCDPISEHNRLYWYRQTLGQGPEFLTYFQNEAQLEKSRLLSDRFSAERPKGSFSTLEIQRTEQGDSAMYLCASSLGGGYNEQFFGPGTRLTVL.

The chain combines TRBV6-6 with TRBJ2-5; 14 bases fit TRBD2. Germline V gene sequence: CDR1 MNHNY, CDR2 SVGAGI (reference sequence). This CDR3 spans 16 amino acids. The J segment lost 7 bases and the V segment lost 5 bases, leaving 9 bases of the junction unmatched. The CDR3 here is CASSMTSGRAPGTQYF. CDR3 nucleotide sequence: TGTGCCAGCAGTATGACTAGCGGGAGGGCTCCGGGGACCCAGTACTTC.

The chain joins TRBV19 to TRBJ2-7, with a tentative D call TRBD2 (6 bases). Germline CDR1 and CDR2: LNHDA and SQIVND (reference sequence). The CDR3 is 11 residues long. Trimming cost V 6 bases and J 5 bases, with 8 bases left between them. CDR3 bases: TGTGCCAGTAGGGACTACCACGAGCAGTACTTC. It translates to CASRDYHEQYF.

The rearrangement uses TRBV13 and TRBJ2-5, with D unresolved. CDR1 and CDR2 (germline): PRHDT, FYEKMQ (reference sequence). Between the trimmed V and J ends, which lost 3 bases and 4 bases, there was a span of 12 bases. The CDR3 sequence is 14 residues long. This chain's CDR3 is CASSFSSVRETQYF. The CDR3 bases are TGTGCCAGCAGCTTTTCCTCCGTCAGAGAGACCCAGTACTTC.

This clone was detected only a few times. V gene TRBV29-1 combines with J gene TRBJ2-7, with TRBD1 matching 9 bases. CDR1 is SQVTM, CDR2 ANQGSEA, per germline. The CDR3 is 17 residues long. V gave up 7 bases and J gave up 2 bases; unmatched junction bases: 18. CDR3 loop: CSAGGGGQGPLTYEQYF. In DNA, the CDR3 is TGCAGCGCTGGGGGTGGGGGACAGGGACCCTTAACCTACGAGCAGTACTTC.

This clone was picked up a small number of times. The V call is TRBV4-1, the J call TRBJ1-2; D uncertain. This CDR3 comprises 16 residues. Trimming took off 0 bases at V and 7 bases at J, with 18 bases between the two ends. The germline CDR1 and CDR2 sequences are MGHRA and YSYEKL. For the CDR3, the DNA is TGCGCCAGCAGCCAAGATGCTGTCCGGGCCCCGGGTGGCTACACCTTC. This translates into CASSQDAVRAPGGYTF.